This TCR beta chain was captured in a study of control samples from healthy donors and cancer patients. CDR1 and CDR2 from the germline V gene are LGHDT and YNNKEL (reference sequence). J was trimmed by 5 bases and V by 4 bases; bases with no gene match: 5. The CDR3 covers 15 residues. The repertoire was sequenced with immunoSEQ multiplex PCR; TCRdb's copy has only in-frame clones and lacks some. In the table there are about 150,000 clones, around 95% of which are singletons. This receptor was identified in a man aged 40-55 years in good health. What was sequenced was blood. This sequence joins TRBV3-1 (or the pseudogene TRBV3-2) and TRBJ1-4, with 9 bases identical to TRBD1. The CDR3 spells CASSPAGTGNEKLFF. The CDR3 DNA follows: TGTGCCAGCAGCCCCGCCGGGACAGGGAATGAAAAACTGTTTTTT.